This T cell receptor beta chain derives from a study of radiotherapy plus CTLA-4 blockade in lung cancer. Clones were read by immunoSEQ multiplex PCR, and TCRdb kept only the in-frame ones, dropping some. The data show about 110,000 clones, around 85% seen once. Germline V gene lookup returns CDR1 SGHRS and CDR2 YFSETQ. This CDR3 is 12 amino acids long. V was shortened by 2 bases and J by 7 bases, with 7 bases between the two germline ends. This clone has a handful of counts. This chain connects TRBV5-1 to TRBJ2-1, with D tentatively TRBD1 or TRBD2 (5 bases each). This sequence was found in a human donor with non-small cell lung cancer that progressed on radiotherapy plus ipilimumab. Some clones in this sample may be carry-over from other donors' samples. This material consisted of peripheral blood, taken from a patient treated with radiotherapy plus ipilimumab. The CDR3 region is CASSFGANEQFF. For the CDR3, the DNA is TGCGCCAGCAGCTTCGGGGCTAATGAGCAGTTCTTC.